The 19 T cell receptor beta chains below come from one sample, sequenced in a study of cytomegalovirus exposure and HLA in healthy donors. It was with 60 Vbeta and 13 Jbeta primers that the PCR ran. TCRdb keeps only in-frame clones here, not all; method: immunoSEQ multiplex PCR. The repertoire holds approximately 240,000 clones, 82% seen once, with around 5% in the top ten. The sequenced sample consisted of PBMCs. The receptors come from a woman between 40 and 55 years old in good health and CMV-seropositive.

In DNA, the CDR3 is TGTGCCATCCAGAGTGGGCCCCAAAACACAGATACGCAGTATTTT. Translating gives CAIQSGPQNTDTQYF. The V gene is TRBV6-1, the J gene TRBJ2-3; D not resolved. Germline assignment: CDR1 MNHNS and CDR2 SASEGT. This CDR3 region has 15 residues. V lost 10 bases to trimming and J lost 2 bases, with 19 bases between them.

This chain uses TRBV7-2 with TRBJ1-3, with no clear D. The CDR3 is 15 amino acids. V lost 5 bases, J lost 1 base, and 12 bases lay in between. Per germline, CDR1 SGHTA and CDR2 FQGNSA. DNA of the CDR3: TGTGCCAGCAGCCGGGATACGGTATCTGGAAACACCATATATTTT. Protein sequence: CASSRDTVSGNTIYF.

The V call is TRBV4-1, the J call TRBJ2-2; 9 bases line up with TRBD1. The length of the CDR3 is 15 residues. Unmatched junction bases numbered 5, after V lost 4 bases and J lost 5 bases. Germline-derived CDR1 and CDR2 are MGHRA and YSYEKL. Here the CDR3 reads CASSRPGTGTGELFF. The CDR3 DNA reads as TGCGCCAGCAGCCGCCCGGGGACAGGGACCGGGGAGCTGTTTTTT.

The chain employs TRBV6-5 and TRBJ2-7; the D gene is possibly TRBD1 (5 bases). Germline V lookup: CDR1 MNHEY, CDR2 SVGAGI. Trimming took off 2 bases at V and 7 bases at J, with 18 bases between the two ends. CDR3 size: 15 residues. The DNA for the CDR3 is TGTGCCAGCAGTTACGGGCAGGGTGGAGTAGGAGAGCAGTACTTC. It specifies CASSYGQGGVGEQYF.

V gene TRBV6-5 combines with J gene TRBJ1-4, with 9 positions matching TRBD1. V lost 6 bases to trimming and J lost 7 bases; unmatched junction nucleotides: 9. Germline assignment: CDR1 MNHEY and CDR2 SVGAGI. This CDR3 has 15 residues. CDR3 DNA sequence: TGTGCCAGCAGGGGTGGGACAGGGAGGGGTGAAAAACTGTTTTTT. Amino acid sequence: CASRGGTGRGEKLFF.

This clone was recorded once. J is TRBJ2-7 and V is TRBV27; tentatively, D is TRBD2 (5 bases). The CDR3 covers 13 residues. Germline values: CDR1 MNHEY, CDR2 SMNVEV (reference sequence). Trimming removed 6 bases at V and 4 bases at J, with 13 bases between. In nucleotides, the CDR3 is TGTGCCAGCAGCCCCGGACTCCTATACGAGCAGTACTTC. It codes for CASSPGLLYEQYF.

In the case of this clone: This CDR3 is also generated by other DNA sequences in the sample. This chain joins TRBV12-5 and TRBJ1-6; 9 bases fit TRBD1. CDR1 is LGHNT, CDR2 FRNRAP, per germline. This CDR3 comprises 14 residues. Trimming removed 7 bases from V and 7 bases from J; junction bases left unmatched: 5. CDR3: CASVPGTGNSPLHF. CDR3 coding DNA: TGTGCTAGTGTCCCCGGGACAGGGAATTCACCCCTCCACTTT. Variable domain in full (rest from reference TRBV12-5 and TRBJ1-6): DARVTQTPRHKVTEMGQEVTMRCQPILGHNTVFWYRQTMMQGLELLAYFRNRAPLDDSGMPKDRFSAEMPDATLATLKIQPSEPRDSAVYFCASVPGTGNSPLHFGNGTRLTVT.

This clone was seen a few times. The rearrangement links TRBV7-2 to TRBJ1-5; 10 bases match TRBD1. The ends lost 5 bases at V and 3 bases at J; junction bases unmatched: 7. CDR1 SGHTA and CDR2 FQGNSA come from the germline V gene. The CDR3 runs 16 residues. The CDR3 region has the DNA TGTGCCAGCAGCCAACCACGACAGGGGGCCAATCAGCCCCAGCATTTT. This translates into CASSQPRQGANQPQHF.

CDR3 sequence: CASGTGLREAFF. The CDR3 DNA is TGTGCTAGTGGTACGGGACTGCGGGAGGCTTTCTTT. The chain carries TRBV12-5 and TRBJ1-1; tentative D call: TRBD1 (5 bases). The germline V and J ends were trimmed by 5 bases and 11 bases, with 15 bases remaining between them. CDR3 length: 12 residues. From germline, CDR1 is LGHNT and CDR2 FRNRAP.

The rearrangement joins TRBV9 to TRBJ2-2; D perhaps matches TRBD1 (5 bases). The CDR3 sequence is 14 residues long. Germline CDR1 is SGDLS and CDR2 is YYNGEE. Between the trimmed V and J ends, which lost 5 bases and 3 bases, there was a span of 11 bases. CDR3 coding DNA: TGTGCCAGCAGAGCAGGGTCCCACACCGGGGAGCTGTTTTTT. Translated: CASRAGSHTGELFF.

This chain uses TRBV7-3 with TRBJ2-1; 8 bases map to TRBD1. The CDR3 length is 16 residues. V was clipped by 4 bases and J by 0 bases; unmatched bases: 5. From germline, CDR1 is SGHTA and CDR2 FQGTGA. As DNA, the CDR3 is TGTGCCAGCAGCTCAAAGACAGGGGCCTCCTACAATGAGCAGTTCTTC. Translation gives CASSSKTGASYNEQFF.

This chain uses TRBV6-5 with TRBJ1-2; D may be TRBD1 (6 bases). Trimming shortened V by 2 bases and J by 7 bases, and 14 bases separated the two germline ends. CDR3 size: 14 residues. The germline gives CDR1 MNHEY, CDR2 SVGAGI. This CDR3 reads CASSYLQGPLGYTF. As DNA, the CDR3 is TGTGCCAGCAGTTACCTTCAGGGGCCCCTTGGCTACACCTTC.

The rearrangement uses TRBV19 and TRBJ2-7, with 7 bases that match TRBD1. V was clipped by 10 bases and J by 3 bases; unmatched bases: 6. The germline gives CDR1 LNHDA, CDR2 SQIVND (reference sequence). This CDR3 comprises 12 residues. The CDR3: CATRGTVYEQYF. The CDR3 bases are TGTGCCACCCGAGGGACAGTCTACGAGCAGTACTTC.

The chain is built from TRBV7-2 and TRBJ1-4; 7 bases line up with TRBD1. CDR3 size: 16 residues. Germline CDR1 and CDR2: SGHTA and FQGNSA. The trim removed 2 bases at V and 6 bases at J, leaving 9 bases unmatched. This CDR3 reads CASSLKYRGLDEKLFF. DNA for the CDR3: TGTGCCAGCAGCTTAAAGTATAGGGGGCTTGATGAAAAACTGTTTTTT.

The chain employs TRBV30 and TRBJ1-1; D call uncertain. Germline loops: CDR1 GTSNPN, CDR2 SVGIG (reference sequence). V lost 0 bases to trimming and J lost 3 bases, with 5 bases between them. This CDR3 is 12 amino acids long. In DNA form, the CDR3 reads TGTGCCTGGAGTGTGAGCCACACTGAAGCTTTCTTT. Encoded protein: CAWSVSHTEAFF.

V usage is TRBV5-8 and J usage is TRBJ1-5; 8 positions agree with TRBD1. V shed 5 bases and J 7 bases; nucleotides not matched to a gene: 8. CDR3 length: 14 amino acids. CDR1 is SGHTS, CDR2 YDEGEE, per germline. Written as DNA, the CDR3 is TGTGCCAGCAGTAGTCCAGGGGGCGGACAGCCCCAGCATTTT. Translated, it gives CASSSPGGGQPQHF.

The CDR3 DNA sequence: TGCAGCGTTAAGGAGGGGATGGGCAATCAGCCCCAGCATTTT. Protein sequence: CSVKEGMGNQPQHF. V gene TRBV29-1 combines with J gene TRBJ1-5, with D possibly being TRBD1 (5 bases). Trimming pared 5 bases from V and 2 bases from J, leaving 13 bases between. The germline gives CDR1 SQVTM, CDR2 ANQGSEA. This CDR3 has 14 amino acids.

The chain recombines TRBV5-1 with TRBJ1-1; 9 nucleotides match TRBD1. CDR1 is SGHRS, CDR2 YFSETQ, per germline. With 0 bases clipped from V and 4 bases from J, the junction kept 4 bases outside the gene matches. CDR3 length equals 15 residues. The CDR3 spells CASSLVTGGSTEAFF. DNA of the CDR3: TGCGCCAGCAGCTTGGTGACAGGGGGTAGCACTGAAGCTTTCTTT.

The chain employs TRBV6-5 and TRBJ2-7; 14 nucleotides match TRBD2. Trimming cost V 6 bases and J 5 bases; bases outside gene matches: 3. The CDR3 contains 14 residues. In germline, CDR1 is MNHEY, CDR2 SVGAGI. The CDR3 loop is CASSGLAGGNEQYF. CDR3 DNA: TGTGCCAGCAGCGGACTAGCGGGAGGAAACGAGCAGTACTTC.